The 32 T cell receptor beta chains below all came from one sample that was sequenced in a study of beta chain features in type 1 diabetes. Of the isolated RNA, all was reverse transcribed, and so the sequenced material was expressed TCRB transcripts. Sequencing was performed with immunoSEQ multiplex PCR; in TCRdb, only in-frame clones are kept and a portion is missing. This table has 130,000 to 150,000 clones, about 7% appearing once. The specimen was central memory CD4+ T cells from blood. Receptors originate from a woman aged 30 to 39 in good health.

This clone was found many times. The genes are TRBV14 and TRBJ2-1; D is possibly TRBD1 (6 bases). The ends were cut back, 4 bases at V and 3 bases at J, with 16 bases in the middle. The CDR3 extends over 16 amino acids. Germline V gene data show CDR1 as SGHDN and CDR2 as FVKESK. CDR3 protein: CASSPTRDIFYNEQFF. The CDR3 DNA is TGTGCCAGCAGCCCCACCCGGGACATTTTCTACAATGAGCAGTTCTTC.

There are many counts of this clone. The gene calls are TRBV29-1 and TRBJ2-1; D possibly corresponds to TRBD2 (6 bases). The CDR3 runs 13 residues. Deletions cut 7 bases from V and 9 bases from J, with 19 bases between. Germline V gene lookup returns CDR1 SQVTM and CDR2 ANQGSEA. The CDR3 spells CSASDGFGGEQFF. CDR3 in DNA: TGCAGCGCCTCGGACGGATTCGGGGGTGAGCAGTTCTTC.

The chain uses TRBV7-9 and TRBJ2-7; 7 bases are shared with TRBD1. The germline V gene encodes CDR1 SEHNR and CDR2 FQNEAQ (reference sequence). The V segment lost 1 base and the J segment 2 bases; nucleotides outside the gene matches: 5. The CDR3 consists of 15 residues. The CDR3 spells CASSLEVRGTYEQYF. The CDR3 DNA reads TGTGCCAGCAGCTTAGAGGTCAGGGGGACCTACGAGCAGTACTTC.

The chain employs TRBV7-3 and TRBJ2-5, with TRBD2 matching over 11 bases. The V gene's germline CDR1 is SGHTA and CDR2 FQGTGA. The CDR3 covers 18 residues. The V and J ends lost 1 base and 2 bases, in that order; junction bases with no gene match: 9. This CDR3 reads CASSLRPLAGVVQETQYF. As DNA, the CDR3 is TGTGCCAGCAGCTTAAGACCACTAGCGGGAGTTGTACAAGAGACCCAGTACTTC.

The chain couples TRBV4-2 to TRBJ1-5; D remains ambiguous. CDR3 length: 13 residues. Germline CDR1 is LGHNA and CDR2 is YNFKEQ. Between the trimmed V and J ends, which lost 8 bases and 0 bases, there was a span of 8 bases. The CDR3 region has the DNA TGTGCCAGCGGGCCTTATAGCAATCAGCCCCAGCATTTT. Translation gives CASGPYSNQPQHF.

The chain couples TRBV27 to TRBJ2-7; 13 nucleotides align to TRBD2. Germline V gene data show CDR1 as MNHEY and CDR2 as SMNVEV (reference sequence). J gave up 6 bases and V 0 bases, and 5 bases lay outside the gene matches. The CDR3 extends over 16 amino acids. CDR3 nucleotide sequence: TGTGCCAGCAGTTTATCTACCGGGACTAGCGGGATCGAGCAGTACTTC. This codes for CASSLSTGTSGIEQYF.

In the case of this clone: At the DNA level, this CDR3 is encoded by other sequences in the same sample as well. The chain employs TRBV9 and TRBJ2-2; D not certain. Germline V lookup: CDR1 SGDLS, CDR2 YYNGEE. V lost 2 bases, J lost 0 bases, and 8 bases lay in between. CDR3 length: 15 amino acids. DNA of the CDR3: TGTGCCAGCAGCGTTTCCGGAGCGAACACCGGGGAGCTGTTTTTT. Amino acid sequence: CASSVSGANTGELFF.

This clone was observed a few times. This rearrangement joins TRBV19 to TRBJ2-5; 7 bases map to TRBD1. From germline, CDR1 is LNHDA and CDR2 SQIVND (reference sequence). The ends lost 6 bases at V and 0 bases at J; junction bases unmatched: 1. This CDR3 spans 13 amino acids. In DNA form, the CDR3 reads TGTGCCAGTAGCGGGACAGACCAAGAGACCCAGTACTTC. Translated, it gives CASSGTDQETQYF. Combining the CDR3 with reference TRBV19 and TRBJ2-5 gives the whole variable domain DGGITQSPKYLFRKEGQNVTLSCEQNLNHDAMYWYRQDPGQGLRLIYYSQIVNDFQKGDIAEGYSVSREKKESFPLTVTSAQKNPTAFYLCASSGTDQETQYFGPGTRLLVL.

V is TRBV11-2 and J is TRBJ1-2, with 7 bases aligning to TRBD1. V lost 5 bases and J lost 5; bases outside the gene matches: 8. The CDR3 loop spans 14 amino acids. CDR1 is SGHAT and CDR2 is FQNNGV in the germline V gene. CDR3 in DNA: TGTGCCAGCAGCACCAGACAGGGCGCGTATGGCTACACCTTC. Its protein is CASSTRQGAYGYTF.

This rearrangement joins TRBV6-5 to TRBJ2-5; a weak D match, TRBD1 (7 bases). Germline V gene sequence: CDR1 MNHEY, CDR2 SVGAGI. The V gene lost 6 bases and the J gene lost 2 bases, with 16 bases spanning the gap. The CDR3 is made up of 15 amino acids. This CDR3 reads CASSAAGQIQETQYF. The DNA for the CDR3 is TGTGCCAGCAGCGCCGCGGGACAGATACAAGAGACCCAGTACTTC.

This chain links TRBV6-1 with TRBJ2-5; the match to TRBD2 covers 14 bases. Germline CDR1 is MNHNS and CDR2 is SASEGT. Trimming cost V 6 bases and J 4 bases; bases outside gene matches: 4. The CDR3 contains 15 residues. CDR3 in DNA: TGTGCCAGCAGCGCGACTAGCGGGAGGGGAGAGACCCAGTACTTC. Translation gives CASSATSGRGETQYF.

This chain connects TRBV7-9 to TRBJ2-7; D unresolved. V was cut by 10 bases and J by 0 bases, with 13 bases left in between. The V gene's germline CDR1 is SEHNR and CDR2 FQNEAQ (reference sequence). This CDR3 has 13 amino acids. CDR3 protein: CATTPAGSYEQYF. The CDR3 bases are TGTGCCACCACTCCCGCCGGCTCCTACGAGCAGTACTTC. Using reference TRBV7-9 and TRBJ2-7 for the parts outside the CDR3, the full variable domain is DTGVSQNPRHKITKRGQNVTFRCDPISEHNRLYWYRQTLGQGPEFLTYFQNEAQLEKSRLLSDRFSAERPKGSFSTLEIQRTEQGDSAMYLCATTPAGSYEQYFGPGTRLTVT.

In its sample, this clone was seen a few times. The chain employs TRBV5-5 and TRBJ2-3; D gene ambiguous. The V gene lost 4 bases and the J gene lost 0 bases, with 12 bases spanning the gap. The CDR3 length is 15 residues. Germline V lookup: CDR1 SGHKS, CDR2 YYEKEE (reference sequence). CDR3 coding DNA: TGTGCCAGCAGCCTGGGCCCTACGAGCACAGATACGCAGTATTTT. Protein: CASSLGPTSTDTQYF.

The chain carries TRBV18 and TRBJ2-7; a weak D match, TRBD2 (5 bases). The V end lost 3 bases, the J end lost 3 bases, and 6 bases lay between the germline ends. Germline lookup yields CDR1 KGHSH and CDR2 LQKENI. This CDR3 comprises 12 residues. The CDR3 region is CASSPGNYEQYF. In DNA form, the CDR3 reads TGTGCCAGCTCACCCGGGAACTACGAGCAGTACTTC.

This clone was picked up many times. V and J are TRBV4-3 and TRBJ2-2; TRBD2 aligns across 7 bases. The CDR3 covers 18 residues. Germline V gene lookup returns CDR1 LGHNA and CDR2 YSLEER. With V trimmed by 0 bases and J by 1 base, 8 bases remained unmatched. The CDR3 spells CASSQDLASGENTGELFF. The DNA of the CDR3 is TGCGCCAGCAGCCAAGATTTGGCTAGCGGAGAGAACACCGGGGAGCTGTTTTTT.

This clone has only a few counts. This chain joins TRBV18 and TRBJ2-1; 8 bases match TRBD2. CDR3 length: 15 amino acids. In germline, CDR1 is KGHSH, CDR2 LQKENI. V lost 2 bases, J lost 6 bases, and 6 bases stayed unmatched. In DNA form, the CDR3 reads TGTGCCAGCTCACCAAGCGGGAGAAATGCCAATGAGCAGTTCTTC. Protein: CASSPSGRNANEQFF.

The genes are TRBV6-4 and TRBJ2-3, with D possibly being TRBD1 (5 bases). Trimming cost V 3 bases and J 0 bases, with 10 bases left between them. Germline V gives CDR1 MRHNA, CDR2 SNTAGT. The CDR3 totals 15 residues. CDR3 in DNA: TGTGCCAGCAGTGAGGGGCGGCTTAGCACAGATACGCAGTATTTT. Its translation: CASSEGRLSTDTQYF.

This clone has a handful of counts. This chain joins TRBV5-1 and TRBJ2-6; 8 bases are shared with TRBD1. This CDR3 contains 19 residues. J lost 0 bases, V lost 2 bases, and 10 bases had no gene match. Germline V gives CDR1 SGHRS, CDR2 YFSETQ. Here the CDR3 reads CASSFQLQGAGSGANVLTF. The CDR3 DNA is TGCGCCAGCAGCTTCCAGCTGCAGGGGGCAGGCTCTGGGGCCAACGTCCTGACTTTC.

This clone occurred a few times. This chain uses TRBV19 with TRBJ1-5; TRBD1 agrees at 9 bases. CDR3 size: 16 residues. V shed 2 bases and J 3 bases; nucleotides not matched to a gene: 5. CDR1 and CDR2 from the germline V gene are LNHDA and SQIVND (reference sequence). CDR3 region: CASSIRTGDPNQPQHF. In DNA, the CDR3 is TGTGCCAGTAGTATAAGGACAGGGGACCCCAATCAGCCCCAGCATTTT.

The V gene is TRBV7-9, the J gene TRBJ2-7; 7 bases map to TRBD2. Germline V gene data show CDR1 as SEHNR and CDR2 as FQNEAQ (reference sequence). The V gene end was trimmed by 3 bases and the J gene end by 2 bases; junction bases not matched to a gene: 4. The CDR3 totals 14 residues. DNA of the CDR3: TGTGCCAGCAGCTTGGGGGGGGTAGCCTACGAGCAGTACTTC. Its translation is CASSLGGVAYEQYF.

This clone has at least ten counts. The V call is TRBV5-1, the J call TRBJ2-3; weak D call: TRBD2 (6 bases). Trimming pared 2 bases from V and 4 bases from J, leaving 11 bases between. Germline CDR1 reads SGHRS; CDR2 reads YFSETQ. The CDR3 extends over 14 amino acids. CDR3 DNA sequence: TGCGCCAGCAGCTTTGGAGGGAGATCAGATACGCAGTATTTT. Translated, it gives CASSFGGRSDTQYF.

This chain joins TRBV10-3 and TRBJ2-7; tentatively, D is TRBD2 (5 bases). This CDR3 contains 18 residues. Trimming pared 0 bases from V and 0 bases from J, leaving 18 bases between. Germline CDR1 and CDR2: ENHRY and SYGVKD. The CDR3 region has the DNA TGTGCCATCAGTGAGTCGAGCGGTCGCGGCCCCAACTCCTACGAGCAGTACTTC. This sequence encodes CAISESSGRGPNSYEQYF.

This clone was recorded a few times. V usage is TRBV18 and J usage is TRBJ2-1, with TRBD2 matching over 11 bases. V shed 4 bases, J shed 0 bases, and the junction held 11 bases outside the gene matches. Germline-derived CDR1 and CDR2 are KGHSH and LQKENI. The CDR3 extends over 19 amino acids. CDR3 loop: CASSRGFSGRDSSYNEQFF. The CDR3 DNA reads as TGTGCCAGCTCACGCGGGTTTAGCGGGAGGGACAGCTCCTACAATGAGCAGTTCTTC. Using reference TRBV18 and TRBJ2-1 for the parts outside the CDR3, the full variable domain is NAGVMQNPRHLVRRRGQEARLRCSPMKGHSHVYWYRQLPEEGLKFMVYLQKENIIDESGMPKERFSAEFPKEGPSILRIQQVVRGDSAAYFCASSRGFSGRDSSYNEQFFGPGTRLTVL.

This clone came up a few times. This rearrangement joins TRBV2 to TRBJ2-3, with 7 positions matching TRBD2. Germline V gene sequence: CDR1 SNHLY, CDR2 FYNNEI. V gave up 2 bases and J gave up 5 bases; unmatched junction bases: 10. The CDR3 runs to 16 residues. This CDR3 is CASSELGLVAGDTQYF. The CDR3 bases are TGTGCCAGCAGTGAACTTGGGTTAGTAGCGGGAGATACGCAGTATTTT. The variable domain in full, with the rest retrieved from reference TRBV2 and TRBJ2-3, is EPEVTQTPSHQVTQMGQEVILRCVPISNHLYFYWYRQILGQKVEFLVSFYNNEISEKSEIFDDQFSVERPDGSNFTLKIRSTKLEDSAMYFCASSELGLVAGDTQYFGPGTRLTVL.

This clone has a handful of counts. The DNA of the CDR3 is TGTGCCAGCAGCTTAGTCAACAGGCCTACTGGCTACACCTTC. It encodes CASSLVNRPTGYTF. This sequence joins TRBV7-9 and TRBJ1-2; D possibly corresponds to TRBD1 (5 bases). Between the trimmed V and J ends, which lost 1 base and 7 bases, there was a span of 13 bases. This CDR3 spans 14 amino acids. The germline V gene has CDR1 SEHNR and CDR2 FQNEAQ (reference sequence).

The sample holds a few counts of this clone. The CDR3 spells CASSLDPRGHTEAFF. DNA of the CDR3: TGTGCCAGCAGCTTAGATCCAAGGGGGCACACTGAAGCTTTCTTT. The chain joins TRBV7-2 to TRBJ1-1; 7 nucleotides match TRBD1. Looked up from germline, CDR1 is SGHTA and CDR2 is FQGNSA. Trimming at V came to 1 base and at J to 3 bases, leaving 5 bases not matched to a gene. This CDR3 region has 15 residues.

This clone was observed a handful of times. The V and J genes are TRBV4-2 and TRBJ2-5, with 9 bases identical to TRBD2. Germline CDR1 LGHNA, CDR2 YNFKEQ. This CDR3 has 18 residues. The J segment lost 3 bases and the V segment lost 0 bases, leaving 11 bases of the junction unmatched. CDR3 coding DNA: TGTGCCAGCAGCCAAGATTCTAGCGGGATTTGGCCGGAAGAGACCCAGTACTTC. It yields the protein CASSQDSSGIWPEETQYF.

This clone was seen a few times. The chain links TRBV14 to TRBJ2-1; 13 bases agree with TRBD2. Germline V CDR1 and CDR2: SGHDN, FVKESK. This CDR3 contains 17 residues. V trimming: 4 bases; J trimming: 7 bases; junction bases outside the gene matches: 10. The CDR3 sequence is CASSLQIGLAGVNEQFF. CDR3 coding DNA: TGTGCCAGCAGCCTCCAAATCGGACTAGCGGGAGTGAATGAGCAGTTCTTC.

Only a few counts were recorded for this clone. The chain combines TRBV7-2 with TRBJ2-7; a weak D match, TRBD2 (5 bases). Germline lookup yields CDR1 SGHTA and CDR2 FQGNSA. V was trimmed by 5 bases and J by 4 bases, leaving 18 bases between them. This CDR3 is built from 15 residues. In DNA form, the CDR3 reads TGTGCCAGCAGCCCTGACTACTCAAACCCTTACGAGCAGTACTTC. Translating gives CASSPDYSNPYEQYF.

This clone was recorded many times. J is TRBJ2-7 and V is TRBV14; D may be TRBD1 (6 bases). Trimming took off 4 bases at V and 4 bases at J, with 8 bases between the two ends. In germline, CDR1 is SGHDN, CDR2 FVKESK. The CDR3 is 12 residues long. In DNA form, the CDR3 reads TGTGCCAGCAGCCGTACAGGGTACGAGCAGTACTTC. As protein: CASSRTGYEQYF.

This clone was recorded a few times. The chain's CDR3 is CASSFDRTTEAFF. In DNA form, the CDR3 reads TGTGCCAGTAGTTTCGACAGGACCACTGAAGCTTTCTTT. The chain joins TRBV19 to TRBJ1-1; D is perhaps TRBD1 (6 bases). Trimming stripped 5 bases from V and 4 bases from J, with 11 bases between. CDR3 length: 13 residues. The germline V gene encodes CDR1 LNHDA and CDR2 SQIVND (reference sequence).

The rearrangement uses TRBV19 and TRBJ2-1, with a weak D call TRBD1 (7 bases). The CDR3 has 15 residues. The V end lost 7 bases, the J end lost 9 bases, and 22 bases lay between the germline ends. Germline loops: CDR1 LNHDA, CDR2 SQIVND (reference sequence). The chain's CDR3 is CASTNQGGVGVEQFF. The CDR3, as DNA: TGTGCCAGTACAAATCAGGGGGGAGTAGGGGTTGAGCAGTTCTTC.